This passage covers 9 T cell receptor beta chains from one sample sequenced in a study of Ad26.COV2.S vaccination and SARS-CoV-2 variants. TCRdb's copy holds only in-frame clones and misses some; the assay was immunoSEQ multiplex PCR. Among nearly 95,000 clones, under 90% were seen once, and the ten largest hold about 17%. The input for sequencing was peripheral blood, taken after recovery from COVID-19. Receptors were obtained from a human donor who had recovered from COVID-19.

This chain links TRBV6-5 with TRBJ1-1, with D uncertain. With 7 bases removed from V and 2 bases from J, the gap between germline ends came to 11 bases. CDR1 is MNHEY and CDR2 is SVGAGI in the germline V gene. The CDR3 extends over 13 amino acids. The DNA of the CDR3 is TGTGCCAGCACCCAGATCCTCAACACTGAAGCTTTCTTT. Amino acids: CASTQILNTEAFF.

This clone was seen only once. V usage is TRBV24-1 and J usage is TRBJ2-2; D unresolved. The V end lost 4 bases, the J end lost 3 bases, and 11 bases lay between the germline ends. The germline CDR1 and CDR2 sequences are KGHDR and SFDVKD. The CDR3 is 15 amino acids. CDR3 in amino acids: CATSEGDKDTGELFF. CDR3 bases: TGTGCCACCAGTGAAGGCGACAAGGACACCGGGGAGCTGTTTTTT.

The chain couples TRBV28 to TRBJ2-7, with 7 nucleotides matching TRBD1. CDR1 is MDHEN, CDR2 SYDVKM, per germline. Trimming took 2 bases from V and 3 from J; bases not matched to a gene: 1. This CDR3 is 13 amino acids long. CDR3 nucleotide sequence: TGTGCCAGCAGTTTACAGGGGGACTACGAGCAGTACTTC. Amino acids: CASSLQGDYEQYF.

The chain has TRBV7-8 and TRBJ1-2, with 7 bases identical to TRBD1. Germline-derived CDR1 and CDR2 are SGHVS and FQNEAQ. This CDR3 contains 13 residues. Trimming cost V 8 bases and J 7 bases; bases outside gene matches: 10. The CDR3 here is CASATGFSGGYTF. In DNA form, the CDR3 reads TGTGCCAGCGCGACAGGGTTTTCGGGTGGCTACACCTTC.

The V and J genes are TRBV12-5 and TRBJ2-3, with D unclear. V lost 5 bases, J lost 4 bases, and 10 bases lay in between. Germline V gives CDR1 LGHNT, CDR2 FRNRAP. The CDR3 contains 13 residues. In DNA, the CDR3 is TGTGCTAGTGGTATCCCTAGGGCAGATACGCAGTATTTT. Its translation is CASGIPRADTQYF. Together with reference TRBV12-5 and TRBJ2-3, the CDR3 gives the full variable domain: DARVTQTPRHKVTEMGQEVTMRCQPILGHNTVFWYRQTMMQGLELLAYFRNRAPLDDSGMPKDRFSAEMPDATLATLKIQPSEPRDSAVYFCASGIPRADTQYFGPGTRLTVL.

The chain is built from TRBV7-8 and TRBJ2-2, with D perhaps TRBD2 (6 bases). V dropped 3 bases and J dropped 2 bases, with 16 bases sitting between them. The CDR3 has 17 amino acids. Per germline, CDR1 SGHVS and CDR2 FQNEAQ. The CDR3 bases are TGTGCCAGCAGCTTTAATCCGGGACTCCTCAACACCGGGGAGCTGTTTTTT. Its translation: CASSFNPGLLNTGELFF.

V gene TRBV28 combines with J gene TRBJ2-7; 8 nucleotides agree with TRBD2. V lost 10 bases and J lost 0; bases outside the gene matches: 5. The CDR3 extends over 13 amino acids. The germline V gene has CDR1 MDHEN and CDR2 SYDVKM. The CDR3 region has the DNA TGTGCCATAGCCGGGACTAGCTCCTACGAGCAGTACTTC. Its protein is CAIAGTSSYEQYF.

The CDR3 DNA sequence: TGTGCCAGCAGTCCACGACAGGGGATTCATGGCTACACCTTC. Translating gives CASSPRQGIHGYTF. The V and J genes are TRBV28 and TRBJ1-2, with TRBD1 matching 8 bases. The CDR3 extends over 14 amino acids. The V and J ends lost 5 bases and 6 bases, in that order; junction bases with no gene match: 8. Per the germline V gene, CDR1 is MDHEN and CDR2 is SYDVKM.

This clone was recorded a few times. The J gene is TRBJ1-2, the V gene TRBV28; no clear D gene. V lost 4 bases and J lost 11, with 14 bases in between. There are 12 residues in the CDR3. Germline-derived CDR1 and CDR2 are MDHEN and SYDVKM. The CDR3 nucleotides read TGTGCCAGCAGTTACTTACGTCGGGGTTACACCTTC. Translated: CASSYLRRGYTF.